A single sample gave rise to the 31 T cell receptor beta chains below, sequenced in a study of cytomegalovirus exposure and HLA in healthy donors. TCRdb's copy holds only in-frame clones and misses some; the assay was immunoSEQ multiplex PCR. The sample has under 250,000 clones; roughly 85% are singletons. The sequenced material came from PBMCs. Receptors originate from a woman under 30 in good health and CMV-seronegative.

This chain connects TRBV30 to TRBJ1-2, with 9 nucleotides matching TRBD1. CDR1 GTSNPN and CDR2 SVGIG come from the germline V gene (reference sequence). The CDR3 length is 15 residues. V lost 3 bases and J lost 2; bases outside the gene matches: 7. The CDR3 DNA sequence: TGTGCCTGGAGCGCGGGACAGGGCTTCAACTATGGCTACACCTTC. This sequence encodes CAWSAGQGFNYGYTF.

The V gene is TRBV30, the J gene TRBJ2-7; no clear D gene. V was cut by 2 bases and J by 5 bases, with 10 bases left in between. Looked up from germline, CDR1 is GTSNPN and CDR2 is SVGIG (reference sequence). The CDR3 is made up of 12 amino acids. CDR3 sequence (DNA): TGTGCCTGGAGTTCTCTGATTAACGAGCAGTACTTC. Encoded protein: CAWSSLINEQYF.

This clone appeared a few times. The rearrangement links TRBV6-1 to TRBJ1-2; unclear D gene. This CDR3 has 14 amino acids. The V gene's germline CDR1 is MNHNS and CDR2 SASEGT. The ends were cut back, 2 bases at V and 4 bases at J, with 11 bases in the middle. CDR3 amino acids: CASSETGGSYGYTF. The DNA for the CDR3 is TGTGCCAGCAGTGAAACTGGCGGAAGCTATGGCTACACCTTC.

The chain carries TRBV30 and TRBJ1-5, with D possibly TRBD1 on 6 matching bases. The CDR3 contains 15 residues. Germline V gene sequence: CDR1 GTSNPN, CDR2 SVGIG (reference sequence). Trimming pared 4 bases from V and 3 bases from J, leaving 16 bases between. In nucleotides, the CDR3 is TGTGCCTGGACCGAACAACCAGGGGCCAATCAGCCCCAGCATTTT. This sequence encodes CAWTEQPGANQPQHF.

The chain couples TRBV10-3 to TRBJ1-2; weak D call: TRBD1 (5 bases). V was trimmed by 3 bases and J by 8 bases, leaving 13 bases between them. CDR1 is ENHRY and CDR2 is SYGVKD in the germline V gene. The CDR3 has 13 residues. CDR3 amino acids: CAISERDFAGYTF. The DNA for the CDR3 is TGTGCCATCAGTGAAAGGGACTTCGCGGGCTACACCTTC.

The count of this clone is one. The gene calls are TRBV4-1 and TRBJ1-6; D unclear. In germline, CDR1 is MGHRA, CDR2 YSYEKL. V gave up 7 bases and J gave up 5 bases, with 15 bases separating them. The CDR3 runs to 15 residues. As DNA, the CDR3 is TGCGCCAGCACCCTTGGCTGGACCGATAATTCACCCCTCCACTTT. It yields the protein CASTLGWTDNSPLHF.

The CDR3 sequence is CASSHPPRGLNTGELFF. CDR3 sequence (DNA): TGCGCCAGCAGCCATCCTCCGCGGGGGCTTAACACCGGGGAGCTGTTTTTT. The rearrangement uses TRBV4-1 and TRBJ2-2; D might be TRBD2 (7 bases). Germline CDR1 MGHRA, CDR2 YSYEKL. V shed 3 bases and J shed 2 bases, with 16 bases lying between them. The CDR3 loop spans 17 amino acids.

The J gene is TRBJ2-2, the V gene TRBV9; either TRBD1 or TRBD2 may fit D (5 bases each). Germline lookup yields CDR1 SGDLS and CDR2 YYNGEE. The V and J ends lost 2 bases and 5 bases respectively, with 13 bases between them. This CDR3 contains 15 residues. CDR3 amino acids: CASSVGTIPTGELFF. CDR3 in DNA: TGTGCCAGCAGCGTTGGGACGATACCTACCGGGGAGCTGTTTTTT.

Only a few counts were recorded for this clone. The gene calls are TRBV18 and TRBJ1-4; possibly TRBD1 for D (5 bases). Trimming shortened V by 3 bases and J by 8 bases, and 10 bases separated the two germline ends. This CDR3 has 13 amino acids. CDR1 and CDR2 (germline): KGHSH, LQKENI. CDR3 protein: CASSPTEGEKLFF. The CDR3 nucleotides read TGTGCCAGCTCACCGACAGAAGGCGAAAAACTGTTTTTT.

CDR3 sequence reads: CAWAGQGGQPQHF. CDR3 DNA sequence: TGTGCCTGGGCCGGACAGGGAGGTCAGCCCCAGCATTTT. The V and J genes are TRBV30 and TRBJ1-5; TRBD1 aligns across 8 bases. The CDR3 is 13 amino acids. Germline CDR1 and CDR2: GTSNPN and SVGIG (reference sequence). With 5 bases clipped from V and 6 bases from J, the junction kept 6 bases outside the gene matches.

This clone was seen more than once but under ten times. V is TRBV4-1 and J is TRBJ1-1; D is undetermined. Trimming removed 8 bases from V and 1 base from J, with 17 bases in between. CDR3 size: 15 residues. Germline assignment: CDR1 MGHRA and CDR2 YSYEKL. CDR3 protein: CASYPKISENTEAFF. The CDR3 nucleotides are TGCGCCAGCTACCCCAAGATATCGGAGAACACTGAAGCTTTCTTT.

This chain joins TRBV9 and TRBJ1-1; possibly TRBD1 for D (5 bases). CDR3 length: 14 residues. Germline-derived CDR1 and CDR2 are SGDLS and YYNGEE. Trimming took off 4 bases at V and 5 bases at J, with 15 bases between the two ends. The CDR3 DNA reads TGTGCCAGCAGCCCCCGGGGGGGGTCTACTGAAGCTTTCTTT. Its translation is CASSPRGGSTEAFF.

The chain has TRBV25-1 and TRBJ1-4, with D uncertain. The germline V and J ends were trimmed by 6 bases and 0 bases, with 14 bases remaining between them. Germline V gene lookup returns CDR1 MGHDK and CDR2 SYGVNS. The CDR3 sequence is 16 residues long. DNA of the CDR3: TGTGCCAGCAGAGCGGGGAAGTGGGCAACTAATGAAAAACTGTTTTTT. Translated: CASRAGKWATNEKLFF.

The V gene is TRBV13, the J gene TRBJ1-4, with a weak D call TRBD1 (5 bases). Trimming stripped 5 bases from V and 8 bases from J, with 18 bases between. This CDR3 region has 15 residues. Germline-derived CDR1 and CDR2 are PRHDT and FYEKMQ (reference sequence). The CDR3 sequence: CASSTRGSGSEKLFF. In nucleotides, the CDR3 is TGTGCCAGCAGCACTAGGGGTTCAGGGTCCGAAAAACTGTTTTTT.

V and J are TRBV5-3 and TRBJ2-2, with 7 positions matching TRBD2. TRBV5-3 is filed as an ORF, its function uncertain. With 1 base clipped from V and 1 base from J, the junction kept 10 bases outside the gene matches. The CDR3 consists of 18 residues. The CDR3 protein is CARSLKGGSNENTGELFF. The CDR3 nucleotides are TGTGCCAGAAGCTTGAAGGGCGGGAGCAATGAGAACACCGGGGAGCTGTTTTTT.

The chain links TRBV6-6 to TRBJ2-6, with no clear D. The germline V and J ends were trimmed by 7 bases and 2 bases, with 3 bases remaining between them. The CDR3 spans 12 residues. Germline lookup yields CDR1 MNHNY and CDR2 SVGAGI (reference sequence). CDR3 nucleotides: TGTGCCAGCAAGGCTGGGGCCAACGTCCTGACTTTC. Protein product: CASKAGANVLTF.

The chain uses TRBV11-2 and TRBJ1-6; the D gene is possibly TRBD1 (5 bases). V gave up 3 bases and J gave up 9 bases, with 12 bases separating them. Germline CDR1 SGHAT, CDR2 FQNNGV. CDR3 length: 14 residues. The DNA of the CDR3 is TGTGCCAGCAGCTTGAACCAGGGTTTTTCACCCCTCCACTTT. Its translation: CASSLNQGFSPLHF.

In this sample, this clone turned up once. The chain has TRBV30 and TRBJ2-1, with 15 nucleotides matching TRBD2. Germline loops: CDR1 GTSNPN, CDR2 SVGIG (reference sequence). The CDR3 is made up of 15 amino acids. The J segment lost 8 bases and the V segment lost 1 base, leaving 3 bases of the junction unmatched. The CDR3 protein is CAWSGTSGGADEQFF. The DNA for the CDR3 is TGTGCCTGGAGTGGGACTAGCGGGGGGGCCGATGAGCAGTTCTTC.

This chain connects TRBV11-3 to TRBJ2-7, with D unresolved. V lost 5 bases, J lost 6 bases, and 17 bases lay in between. Germline CDR1 is SGHNT and CDR2 is YENEEA. The CDR3 covers 14 residues. The CDR3 sequence is CASSPGSNLGEQYF. As DNA, the CDR3 is TGTGCCAGCAGCCCGGGCTCTAATTTGGGCGAGCAGTACTTC. The whole variable domain, filled in from reference TRBV11-3 and TRBJ2-7, reads EAGVVQSPRYKIIEKKQPVAFWCNPISGHNTLYWYLQNLGQGPELLIRYENEEAVDDSQLPKDRFSAERLKGVDSTLKIQPAELGDSAVYLCASSPGSNLGEQYFGPGTRLTVT.

This clone was seen ten or more times. V and J are TRBV4-1 and TRBJ1-2, with D hard to call. The CDR3 contains 12 residues. The germline V gene has CDR1 MGHRA and CDR2 YSYEKL. Trimming shortened V by 2 bases and J by 8 bases, and 9 bases separated the two germline ends. The CDR3 sequence is CASSQRSKGYTF. The CDR3 DNA reads as TGCGCCAGCAGCCAAAGGTCTAAGGGCTACACCTTC.

The chain is built from TRBV15 and TRBJ1-4; D is uncertain. V lost 8 bases to trimming and J lost 1 base, with 11 bases between them. Germline CDR1 is LNHNV and CDR2 is YYDKDF (reference sequence). The length of the CDR3 is 14 residues. CDR3: CATRPRETNEKLFF. CDR3 nucleotides: TGTGCCACCCGGCCGAGGGAAACTAATGAAAAACTGTTTTTT.

The CDR3 DNA is TGTGCCAGCAGTATTCTGGGTGAAGGGTCCCTCCACTTT. Amino acid sequence: CASSILGEGSLHF. The genes are TRBV7-8 and TRBJ1-6; D gene ambiguous. Germline V lookup: CDR1 SGHVS, CDR2 FQNEAQ. CDR3 length equals 13 residues. V was trimmed by 6 bases and J by 14 bases, leaving 17 bases between them.

V is TRBV28 and J is TRBJ2-1; 7 positions match TRBD1. Germline values: CDR1 MDHEN, CDR2 SYDVKM. There are 14 residues in the CDR3. Trimming cost V 7 bases and J 2 bases; bases outside gene matches: 5. The DNA for the CDR3 is TGTGCCAGCATTGCAGGGGGAGCCTACAATGAGCAGTTCTTC. Translating gives CASIAGGAYNEQFF.

The chain is built from TRBV27 and TRBJ1-1; D not resolved. Germline loops: CDR1 MNHEY, CDR2 SMNVEV (reference sequence). V was clipped by 2 bases and J by 6 bases, with 16 bases between them. This CDR3 has 15 residues. CDR3 sequence reads: CASSLNPLLGPEAFF. The CDR3 DNA sequence: TGTGCCAGCAGTTTAAACCCCCTTTTAGGCCCTGAAGCTTTCTTT.

This clone was counted between two and nine times. The chain is built from TRBV2 and TRBJ2-1, with 9 nucleotides matching TRBD1. CDR1 and CDR2 from the germline V gene are SNHLY and FYNNEI. The CDR3 is made up of 16 amino acids. The J segment lost 6 bases and the V segment lost 4 bases, leaving 10 bases of the junction unmatched. CDR3 coding DNA: TGTGCCAGCAGTGCCCCGGGACAGGGAAGGGGCAATGAGCAGTTCTTC. As protein: CASSAPGQGRGNEQFF.

The chain couples TRBV25-1 to TRBJ2-2; no reliable D call. Trimming took off 4 bases at V and 6 bases at J, with 15 bases between the two ends. Germline loops: CDR1 MGHDK, CDR2 SYGVNS. This CDR3 spans 15 amino acids. The CDR3 is CASSGYLPESGELFF. CDR3 DNA: TGTGCCAGCAGTGGGTATCTCCCGGAATCCGGGGAGCTGTTTTTT.

This chain uses TRBV7-8 with TRBJ1-1, with a weak D call TRBD1 (5 bases). V lost 2 bases and J lost 4, with 11 bases in between. This CDR3 has 14 amino acids. Germline V gives CDR1 SGHVS, CDR2 FQNEAQ. CDR3 loop: CASSLTDSGTEAFF. CDR3 nucleotide sequence: TGTGCCAGCAGCTTAACCGACAGTGGCACTGAAGCTTTCTTT.

The chain has TRBV5-4 and TRBJ2-7; TRBD2 is a possible D gene (5 bases). Germline CDR1 reads SGHNT; CDR2 reads YYREEE (reference sequence). The CDR3 contains 16 residues. V lost 1 base and J lost 6, with 20 bases in between. CDR3 in amino acids: CASSLLGSWESGEQYF. CDR3 nucleotides: TGTGCCAGCAGCTTGTTGGGGTCTTGGGAGTCGGGCGAGCAGTACTTC. Filled out from reference TRBV5-4 and TRBJ2-7, the complete variable domain reads ETGVTQSPTHLIKTRGQQVTLRCSSQSGHNTVSWYQQALGQGPQFIFQYYREEENGRGNFPPRFSGLQFPNYSSELNVNALELDDSALYLCASSLLGSWESGEQYFGPGTRLTVT.

This chain uses TRBV4-1 with TRBJ2-1; D ambiguous. CDR1 is MGHRA and CDR2 is YSYEKL in the germline V gene. The CDR3 spans 14 residues. With 4 bases removed from V and 2 bases from J, the gap between germline ends came to 9 bases. This chain's CDR3 is CASSLGATYNEQFF. As DNA, the CDR3 is TGCGCCAGCAGCCTGGGCGCAACCTACAATGAGCAGTTCTTC.

The V and J genes are TRBV6-6 and TRBJ1-2, with 9 nucleotides matching TRBD1. Per germline, CDR1 MNHNY and CDR2 SVGAGI (reference sequence). The length of the CDR3 is 16 residues. Unmatched junction bases numbered 4, after V lost 2 bases and J lost 0 bases. The CDR3 DNA is TGTGCCAGCAGTTACCGGGGACAGGGCACTAACTATGGCTACACCTTC. This encodes CASSYRGQGTNYGYTF.

This clone appeared a few times. The chain has TRBV5-1 and TRBJ1-6, with D unresolved. CDR1 and CDR2 (germline): SGHRS, YFSETQ. Trimming took off 0 bases at V and 14 bases at J, with 6 bases between the two ends. The CDR3 totals 11 residues. The CDR3 DNA sequence: TGCGCCAGCAGCTTGGGTTCCGCCCTCCACTTT. As protein: CASSLGSALHF.